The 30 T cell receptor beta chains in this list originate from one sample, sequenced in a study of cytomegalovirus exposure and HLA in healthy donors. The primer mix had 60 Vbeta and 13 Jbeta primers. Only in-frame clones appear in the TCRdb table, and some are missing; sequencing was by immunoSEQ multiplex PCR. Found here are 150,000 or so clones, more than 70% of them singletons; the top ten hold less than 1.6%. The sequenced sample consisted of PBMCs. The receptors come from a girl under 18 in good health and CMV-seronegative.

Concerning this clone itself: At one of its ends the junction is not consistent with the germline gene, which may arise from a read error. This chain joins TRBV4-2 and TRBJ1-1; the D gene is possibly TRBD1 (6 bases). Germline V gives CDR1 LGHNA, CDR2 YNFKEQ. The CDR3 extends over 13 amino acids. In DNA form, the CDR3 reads TGTGCCAGCAGCCAAGATCATCGCAGGGGTATTGTCTTT. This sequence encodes CASSQDHRRGIVF.

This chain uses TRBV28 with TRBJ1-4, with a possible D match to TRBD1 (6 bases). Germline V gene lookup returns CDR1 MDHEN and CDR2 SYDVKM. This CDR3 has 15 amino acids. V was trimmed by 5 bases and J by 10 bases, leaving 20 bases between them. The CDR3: CASSTPQGDPGKLFF. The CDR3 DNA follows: TGTGCCAGCAGTACACCACAGGGCGATCCGGGAAAACTGTTTTTT.

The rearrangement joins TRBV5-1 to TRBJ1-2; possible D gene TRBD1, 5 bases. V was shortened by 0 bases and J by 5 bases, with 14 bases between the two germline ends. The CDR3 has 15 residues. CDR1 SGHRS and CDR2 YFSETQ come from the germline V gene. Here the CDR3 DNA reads TGCGCCAGCAGCTTGGACGGTTACAAGGGGTATGGCTACACCTTC. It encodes CASSLDGYKGYGYTF.

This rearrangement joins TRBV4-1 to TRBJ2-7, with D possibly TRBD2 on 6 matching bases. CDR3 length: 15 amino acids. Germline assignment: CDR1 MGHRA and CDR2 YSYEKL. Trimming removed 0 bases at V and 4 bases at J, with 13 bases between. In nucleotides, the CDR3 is TGCGCCAGCAGCCAAGAACGGGGGACGGTATACGAGCAGTACTTC. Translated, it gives CASSQERGTVYEQYF.

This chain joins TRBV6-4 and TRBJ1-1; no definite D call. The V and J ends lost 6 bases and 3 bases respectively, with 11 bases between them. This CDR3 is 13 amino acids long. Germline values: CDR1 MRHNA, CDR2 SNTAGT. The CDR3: CASSPAGYTEAFF. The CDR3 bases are TGTGCCAGCAGCCCTGCGGGGTACACTGAAGCTTTCTTT.

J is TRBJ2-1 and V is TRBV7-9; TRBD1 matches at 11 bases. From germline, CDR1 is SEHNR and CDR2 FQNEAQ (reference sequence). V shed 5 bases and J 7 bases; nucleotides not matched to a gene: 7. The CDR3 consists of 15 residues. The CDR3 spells CASSPGTGGWNEQFF. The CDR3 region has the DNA TGTGCCAGCAGCCCGGGGACAGGGGGTTGGAATGAGCAGTTCTTC.

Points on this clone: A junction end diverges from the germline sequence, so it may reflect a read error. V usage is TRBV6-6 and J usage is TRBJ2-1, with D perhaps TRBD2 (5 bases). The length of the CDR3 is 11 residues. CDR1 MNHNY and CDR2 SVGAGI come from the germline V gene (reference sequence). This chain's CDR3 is CASSYGSAEVF. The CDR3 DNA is TGTGCCAGCAGTTACGGGAGCGCCGAGGTCTTC.

DNA for the CDR3: TGTGCCAGCGGACTAAGGGGCACAGATACGCAGTATTTT. It yields the protein CASGLRGTDTQYF. This chain connects TRBV2 to TRBJ2-3, with TRBD2 as a possible D gene (6 bases). The CDR3 sequence is 13 residues long. CDR1 and CDR2 (germline): SNHLY, FYNNEI. Trimming pared 8 bases from V and 1 base from J, leaving 10 bases between.

CDR3 protein: CASSLDRDQPQHF. CDR3 in DNA: TGTGCCAGCAGCTTAGATAGAGATCAGCCCCAGCATTTT. The chain uses TRBV11-2 and TRBJ1-5; D not resolved. The CDR3 is made up of 13 amino acids. From germline, CDR1 is SGHAT and CDR2 FQNNGV. The V end was cut by 0 bases, the J end by 5 bases, with 5 bases between.

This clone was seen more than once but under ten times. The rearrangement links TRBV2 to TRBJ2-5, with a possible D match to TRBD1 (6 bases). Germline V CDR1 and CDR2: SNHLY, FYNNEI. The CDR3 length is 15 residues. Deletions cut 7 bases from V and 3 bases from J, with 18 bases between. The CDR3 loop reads CASTGGSARKETQYF. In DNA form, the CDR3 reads TGTGCCAGCACTGGGGGCTCTGCAAGAAAAGAGACCCAGTACTTC.

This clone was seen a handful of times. In DNA form, the CDR3 reads TGCGCCAGCAGCTTGGGAGGAACAGGGAACACTGAAGCTTTCTTT. Its translation: CASSLGGTGNTEAFF. The chain recombines TRBV5-1 with TRBJ1-1; tentatively, D is TRBD1 (5 bases). Trimming stripped 0 bases from V and 1 base from J, with 10 bases between. The germline V gene encodes CDR1 SGHRS and CDR2 YFSETQ. This CDR3 is built from 15 residues.

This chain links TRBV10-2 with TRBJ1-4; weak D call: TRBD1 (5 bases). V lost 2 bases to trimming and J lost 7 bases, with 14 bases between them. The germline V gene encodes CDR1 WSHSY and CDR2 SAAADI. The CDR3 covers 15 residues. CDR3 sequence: CASSEPTDKGEKLFF. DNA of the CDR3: TGCGCCAGCAGTGAGCCGACAGATAAGGGTGAAAAACTGTTTTTT.

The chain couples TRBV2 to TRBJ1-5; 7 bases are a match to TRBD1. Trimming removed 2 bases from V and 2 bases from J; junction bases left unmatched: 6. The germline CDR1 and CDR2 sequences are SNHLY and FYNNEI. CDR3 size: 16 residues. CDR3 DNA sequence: TGTGCCAGCAGTGAAACAGGGGCGGCGGGCAATCAGCCCCAGCATTTT. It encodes CASSETGAAGNQPQHF.

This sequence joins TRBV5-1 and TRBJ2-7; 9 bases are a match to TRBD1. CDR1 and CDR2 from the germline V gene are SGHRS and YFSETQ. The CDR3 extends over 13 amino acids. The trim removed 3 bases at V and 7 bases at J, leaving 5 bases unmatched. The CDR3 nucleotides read TGCGCCAGCAGCTCAACCGGGACAGGGGAGCAGTACTTC. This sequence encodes CASSSTGTGEQYF.

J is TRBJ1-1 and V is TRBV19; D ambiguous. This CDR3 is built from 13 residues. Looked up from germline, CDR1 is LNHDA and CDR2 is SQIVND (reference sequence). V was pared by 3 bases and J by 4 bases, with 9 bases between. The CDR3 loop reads CASSMGGSTEAFF. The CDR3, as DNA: TGTGCCAGTAGTATGGGCGGGTCCACTGAAGCTTTCTTT. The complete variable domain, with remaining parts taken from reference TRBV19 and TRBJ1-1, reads DGGITQSPKYLFRKEGQNVTLSCEQNLNHDAMYWYRQDPGQGLRLIYYSQIVNDFQKGDIAEGYSVSREKKESFPLTVTSAQKNPTAFYLCASSMGGSTEAFFGQGTRLTVV.

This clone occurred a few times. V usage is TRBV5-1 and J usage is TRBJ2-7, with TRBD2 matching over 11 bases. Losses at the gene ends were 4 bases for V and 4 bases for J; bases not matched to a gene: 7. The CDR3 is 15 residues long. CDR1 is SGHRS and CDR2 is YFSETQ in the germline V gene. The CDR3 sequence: CASSPSGGPQYEQYF. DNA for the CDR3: TGCGCCAGCAGCCCTAGCGGGGGGCCCCAATACGAGCAGTACTTC. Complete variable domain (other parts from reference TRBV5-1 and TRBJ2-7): KAGVTQTPRYLIKTRGQQVTLSCSPISGHRSVSWYQQTPGQGLQFLFEYFSETQRNKGNFPGRFSGRQFSNSRSEMNVSTLELGDSALYLCASSPSGGPQYEQYFGPGTRLTVT.

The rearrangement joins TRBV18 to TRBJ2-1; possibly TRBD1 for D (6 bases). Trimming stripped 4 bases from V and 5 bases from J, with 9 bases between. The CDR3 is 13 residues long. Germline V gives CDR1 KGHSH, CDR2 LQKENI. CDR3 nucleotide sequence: TGTGCCAGCTCACGGGGACAAGACAATGAGCAGTTCTTC. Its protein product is CASSRGQDNEQFF.

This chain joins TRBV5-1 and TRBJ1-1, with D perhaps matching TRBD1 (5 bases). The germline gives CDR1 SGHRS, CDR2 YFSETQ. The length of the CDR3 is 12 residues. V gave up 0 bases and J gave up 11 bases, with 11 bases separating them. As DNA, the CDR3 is TGCGCCAGCAGCTTGGGGCAGGGTGAGGCTTTCTTT. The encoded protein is CASSLGQGEAFF.

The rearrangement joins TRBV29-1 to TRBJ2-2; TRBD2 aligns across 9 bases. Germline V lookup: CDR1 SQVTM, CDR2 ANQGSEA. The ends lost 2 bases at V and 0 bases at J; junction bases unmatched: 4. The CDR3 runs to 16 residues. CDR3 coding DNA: TGCAGCGTTGAACTTAGCGGGGGTACGAACACCGGGGAGCTGTTTTTT. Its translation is CSVELSGGTNTGELFF.

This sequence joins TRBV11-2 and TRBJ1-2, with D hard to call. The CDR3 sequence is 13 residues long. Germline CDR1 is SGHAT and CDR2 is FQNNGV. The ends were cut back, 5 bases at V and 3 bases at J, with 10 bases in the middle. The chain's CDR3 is CASSAGGHYGYTF. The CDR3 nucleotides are TGTGCCAGCAGCGCCGGAGGACACTATGGCTACACCTTC.

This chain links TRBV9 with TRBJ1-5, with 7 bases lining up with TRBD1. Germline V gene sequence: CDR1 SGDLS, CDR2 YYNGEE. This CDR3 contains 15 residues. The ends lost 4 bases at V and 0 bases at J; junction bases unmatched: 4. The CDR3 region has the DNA TGTGCCAGCAGCCTAGGGACAGTTAGCAATCAGCCCCAGCATTTT. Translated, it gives CASSLGTVSNQPQHF.

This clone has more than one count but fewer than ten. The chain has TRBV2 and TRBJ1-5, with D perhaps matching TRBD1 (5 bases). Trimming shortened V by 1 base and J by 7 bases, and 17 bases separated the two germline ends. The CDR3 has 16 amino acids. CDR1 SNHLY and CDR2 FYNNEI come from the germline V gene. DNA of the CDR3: TGTGCCAGCAGTGAAGTGGGCAGGGCTTCGGAGCAGCCCCAGCATTTT. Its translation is CASSEVGRASEQPQHF.

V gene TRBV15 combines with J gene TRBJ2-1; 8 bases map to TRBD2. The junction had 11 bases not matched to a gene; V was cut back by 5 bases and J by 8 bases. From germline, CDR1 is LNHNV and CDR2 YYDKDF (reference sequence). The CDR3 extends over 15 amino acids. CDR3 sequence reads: CATSGGTRPGHEQFF. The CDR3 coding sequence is TGTGCCACCAGCGGAGGGACTAGACCCGGTCATGAGCAGTTCTTC.

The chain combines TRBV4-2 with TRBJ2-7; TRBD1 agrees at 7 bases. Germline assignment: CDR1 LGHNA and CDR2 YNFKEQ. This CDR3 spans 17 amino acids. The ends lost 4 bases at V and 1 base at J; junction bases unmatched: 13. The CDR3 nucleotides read TGTGCCAGCAGCCCTAATGGGGATCCAGGGGGTTCCTACGAGCAGTACTTC. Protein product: CASSPNGDPGGSYEQYF.

This chain's CDR3 is CASADLTNEKLFF. The CDR3 nucleotides read TGTGCCAGCGCGGATCTAACTAATGAAAAACTGTTTTTT. V usage is TRBV11-2 and J usage is TRBJ1-4; D remains unclear. Germline CDR1 and CDR2: SGHAT and FQNNGV. Trimming removed 8 bases at V and 1 base at J, with 8 bases between. The CDR3 runs 13 residues.

The CDR3 loop is CASSLAGMNTEAFF. CDR3 DNA sequence: TGTGCCAGCAGCTTGGCGGGGATGAACACTGAAGCTTTCTTT. The chain links TRBV5-6 to TRBJ1-1; D gene uncertain. The CDR3 runs to 14 residues. Between the trimmed V and J ends, which lost 0 bases and 0 bases, there was a span of 6 bases. Per the germline V gene, CDR1 is SGHDT and CDR2 is YYEEEE.

The CDR3: CASSMEGTGQDYGYTF. CDR3 nucleotides: TGCGCCAGCAGCATGGAGGGGACAGGGCAGGACTATGGCTACACCTTC. The rearrangement joins TRBV5-1 to TRBJ1-2, with 9 bases aligning to TRBD1. The ends lost 4 bases at V and 3 bases at J; junction bases unmatched: 10. Germline values: CDR1 SGHRS, CDR2 YFSETQ. The CDR3 has 16 residues.

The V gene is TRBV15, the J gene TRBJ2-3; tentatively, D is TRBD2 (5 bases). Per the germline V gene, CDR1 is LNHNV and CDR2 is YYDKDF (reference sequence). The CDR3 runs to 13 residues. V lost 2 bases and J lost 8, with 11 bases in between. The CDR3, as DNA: TGTGCCACCAGCAGACCTGCGGGTCCTACGCAGTATTTT. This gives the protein CATSRPAGPTQYF. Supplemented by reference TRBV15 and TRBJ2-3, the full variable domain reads DAMVIQNPRYQVTQFGKPVTLSCSQTLNHNVMYWYQQKSSQAPKLLFHYYDKDFNNEADTPDNFQSRRPNTSFCFLDIRSPGLGDTAMYLCATSRPAGPTQYFGPGTRLTVL.

This CDR3 is CASSEGRGNTIYF. The CDR3 region has the DNA TGCGCCAGCAGTGAAGGGAGGGGAAACACCATATATTTT. V is TRBV10-2 and J is TRBJ1-3, with D unresolved. V dropped 3 bases and J dropped 4 bases, with 7 bases sitting between them. The CDR3 has 13 residues. Germline V CDR1 and CDR2: WSHSY, SAAADI.

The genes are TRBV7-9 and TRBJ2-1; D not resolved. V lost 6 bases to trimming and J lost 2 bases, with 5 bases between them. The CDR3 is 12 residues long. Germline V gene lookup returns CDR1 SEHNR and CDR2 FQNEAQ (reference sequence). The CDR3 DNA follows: TGTGCCAGCAGAGAGGCCTACAATGAGCAGTTCTTC. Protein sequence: CASREAYNEQFF.